This entry features one T cell receptor (beta chain) sequence. One base away lies a much larger clone, so this may be a sequencing read error. This record comes from a study of T cells in Graves' hyperthyroidism and ophthalmopathy. The CDR3 totals 13 residues. Trimming took off 8 bases at V and 4 bases at J, with 11 bases between the two ends. The V gene's germline CDR1 is SGHAT and CDR2 FQNNGV. What was amplified from RNA transcripts were TCR beta CDR3 regions. The study used the HTBI primer set for a first-round RT-PCR of the TCR CDR3. One entry per CDR3 protein results from TCRdb running MiXCR on the multiplex PCR reads. The table records about 640,000 distinct CDR3 sequences, more than 12% of them present only once.

This chain links TRBV11-2 with TRBJ2-2; a possible D gene is TRBD2 (5 bases). What was sequenced was blood. This clonotype originated in a woman between 45 and 65 years old with Graves' ophthalmopathy. DNA of the CDR3: TGTGCCAGCGGCCACGGAGGCACCGGGGAGCTGTTTTTT. Translating it yields CASGHGGTGELFF.